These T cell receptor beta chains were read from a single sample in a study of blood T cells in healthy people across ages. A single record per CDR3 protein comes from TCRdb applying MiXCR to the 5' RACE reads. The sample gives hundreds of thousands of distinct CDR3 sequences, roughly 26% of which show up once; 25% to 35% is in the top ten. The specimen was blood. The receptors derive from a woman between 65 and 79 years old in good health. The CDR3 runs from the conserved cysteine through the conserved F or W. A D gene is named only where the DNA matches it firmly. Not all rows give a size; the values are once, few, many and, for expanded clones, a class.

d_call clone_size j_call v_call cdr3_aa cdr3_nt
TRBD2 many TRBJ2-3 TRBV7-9 CASSRATSGVTDTQYF TGTGCCAGCAGCCGAGCAACTAGCGGAGTCACAGATACGCAGTATTTT
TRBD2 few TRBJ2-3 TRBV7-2 CASSPILAGNTDTQYF TGTGCCAGCAGTCCTATACTAGCGGGAAACACAGATACGCAGTATTTT
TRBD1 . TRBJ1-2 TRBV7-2 CASSLEQGTGGYTF TGTGCCAGCAGCTTGGAACAGGGGACGGGCGGCTACACCTTC
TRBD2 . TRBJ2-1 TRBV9 CASSVELWAGGRGEQFF TGTGCCAGCAGCGTAGAACTCTGGGCGGGAGGGAGAGGTGAGCAGTTCTTC
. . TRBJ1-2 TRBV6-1 CASSEGSVREIYGYTF TGTGCCAGCAGTGAAGGAAGCGTCAGGGAAATCTATGGCTACACCTTC
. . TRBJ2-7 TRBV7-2 CASSSGHREQYF TGTGCCAGCAGCTCAGGACACAGGGAGCAGTACTTC
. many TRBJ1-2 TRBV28 CASSSRRADYGYTF TGTGCCAGCAGTTCACGCAGGGCGGACTATGGCTACACCTTC
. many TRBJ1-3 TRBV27 CASRLSSGNTIYF TGTGCCAGCCGATTGAGCTCTGGAAACACCATATATTTT
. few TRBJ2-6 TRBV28 CASTQTRGAGANVLTF TGTGCCAGCACTCAGACCCGGGGAGCTGGGGCCAACGTCCTGACTTTC
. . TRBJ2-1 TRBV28 CASSWVTRTQAEQFF TGTGCCAGCAGTTGGGTAACTCGAACACAGGCTGAGCAGTTCTTC
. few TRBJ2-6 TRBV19 CASSIMGSSSGANVLTF TGTGCCAGTAGTATAATGGGTTCCTCCTCTGGGGCCAACGTCCTGACTTTC
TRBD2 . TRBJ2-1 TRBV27 CASTTGTSGYNEQFF TGTGCCAGCACCACCGGGACTAGCGGATACAATGAGCAGTTCTTC
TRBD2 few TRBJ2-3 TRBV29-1 CSVGLASTDTQYF TGCAGCGTTGGACTAGCGAGCACAGATACGCAGTATTTT
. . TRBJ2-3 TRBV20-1 CSALYSITQYF TGCAGTGCTCTATACTCCATCACGCAGTATTTT
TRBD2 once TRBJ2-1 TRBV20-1 CSAESGLAGSYNEQFF TGCAGTGCTGAGTCGGGACTAGCAGGATCCTACAATGAGCAGTTCTTC
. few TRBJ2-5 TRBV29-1 CSVVGAKETQYF TGCAGCGTTGTAGGGGCCAAAGAGACCCAGTACTTC
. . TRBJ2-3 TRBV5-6 CASSPWVAGGTDTQCF .
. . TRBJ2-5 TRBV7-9 CAGSLARIGVEETQYF TGTGCCGGCAGCCTAGCCAGAATTGGGGTGGAGGAGACCCAGTACTTC
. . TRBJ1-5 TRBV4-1 CASSQGRYQPQHF TGCGCCAGCAGCCAAGGAAGGTATCAGCCCCAGCATTTT
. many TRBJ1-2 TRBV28 CATGVGINYGYTF TGTGCCACCGGGGTGGGGATTAACTATGGCTACACCTTC
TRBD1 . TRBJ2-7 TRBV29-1 CSATGTGLYEQYF TGCAGCGCCACCGGGACAGGGCTCTACGAGCAGTACTTC
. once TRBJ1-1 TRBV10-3 CAISVKVLSPEAFF TGTGCCATCAGTGTGAAGGTCCTAAGCCCTGAAGCTTTCTTT
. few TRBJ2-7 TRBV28 CANSGRKSPYEQYF TGTGCCAACAGCGGGCGGAAGTCCCCCTACGAGCAGTACTTC
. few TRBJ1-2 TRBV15 CATSREQATYGYTF TGTGCCACCAGCAGAGAACAGGCCACCTATGGCTACACCTTC
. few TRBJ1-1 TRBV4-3 CASSQHHTGNTEAFF TGCGCCAGCAGCCAGCACCACACAGGGAACACTGAAGCTTTCTTT
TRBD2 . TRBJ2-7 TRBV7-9 CASSPTGLAGIYEQYF TGTGCCAGCAGCCCAACCGGACTAGCGGGAATCTACGAGCAGTACTTC
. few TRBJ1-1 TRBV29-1 CSVVSRGNTEAFF TGCAGCGTTGTGAGCAGGGGAAACACTGAAGCTTTCTTT
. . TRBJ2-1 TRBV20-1 CSAYPAGSYNEQFF TGCAGTGCGTACCCGGCAGGGTCGTACAATGAGCAGTTCTTC
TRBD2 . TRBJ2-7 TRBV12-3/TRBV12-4 CASSSGLAGGYEQYF TGTGCCAGCAGTTCAGGACTAGCGGGAGGCTACGAGCAGTACTTC
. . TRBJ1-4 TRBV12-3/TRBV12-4 CASAPQATNEKLFF TGTGCCAGCGCACCACAAGCAACTAATGAAAAACTGTTTTTT